This entry describes one T cell receptor beta chain. Its antigen remains unidentified. The data are from a study of T cells in Graves' hyperthyroidism and ophthalmopathy. The CDR3 totals 12 residues. V lost 9 bases and J 7 bases, leaving 16 bases between the germline ends. The V gene's germline CDR1 is SGHDT and CDR2 YYEEEE. Amplified regions were TCR beta CDR3 sequences from RNA transcripts. TCR CDR3 underwent first-round RT-PCR with the HTBI primer set. TCRdb reanalysed the multiplex PCR reads using MiXCR and keeps one entry per CDR3 protein. This table has under 350,000 distinct CDR3 sequences, less than 15% appearing once. Study findings and constraints: Stable hyperthyroidism and ophthalmopathy were separated using 13 V-J signatures.

This receptor was identified in a woman in her 30s with Graves' hyperthyroidism that later progressed to Graves' ophthalmopathy. This rearrangement joins TRBV5-6 to TRBJ1-1; D unresolved. The specimen was blood. CDR3: CANSTMGFEAFF. The CDR3 DNA reads as TGTGCCAACAGTACCATGGGCTTTGAAGCTTTCTTT.